These 27 T cell receptor beta chains were sequenced from one sample in a study of shared clonotypes between healthy human individuals. Cells designated naive CD8 were CD45RO-negative and were positively selected for CCR7, with terminally differentiated effector memory CD45RA+ cells excluded. The method was immunoSEQ multiplex PCR; TCRdb's version includes in-frame clones alone and lacks a portion of them. Of more than 2 million clones detected, roughly 95% appear once; the ten largest clones hold approximately 1.2%. The sample taken for sequencing was naive CD8+ T cells sorted from blood. The receptors originated from a man aged 18 to 30 in good health.

This clone came up a few times. The rearrangement uses TRBV9 and TRBJ2-7, with 7 positions matching TRBD1. Looked up from germline, CDR1 is SGDLS and CDR2 is YYNGEE. After removal of 4 bases from V and 0 bases from J, the junction contained 4 bases not matched to a gene. This CDR3 contains 14 residues. The DNA of the CDR3 is TGTGCCAGCAGCACCGGGACAGCCTCCTACGAGCAGTACTTC. This codes for CASSTGTASYEQYF.

The chain is built from TRBV11-2 and TRBJ1-2; a possible D gene is TRBD1 (5 bases). The CDR3 has 15 residues. Germline CDR1 is SGHAT and CDR2 is FQNNGV. V was clipped by 5 bases and J by 3 bases, with 16 bases between them. The CDR3 bases are TGTGCCAGCAGCCCATTAGGCGGGGGTTACTATGGCTACACCTTC. This codes for CASSPLGGGYYGYTF. Based on the CDR3 plus reference TRBV11-2 and TRBJ1-2, the full variable domain is EAGVAQSPRYKIIEKRQSVAFWCNPISGHATLYWYQQILGQGPKLLIQFQNNGVVDDSQLPKDRFSAERLKGVDSTLKIQPAKLEDSAVYLCASSPLGGGYYGYTFGSGTRLTVV.

The CDR3 sequence is CASSYSTRPSEQFF. In nucleotides, the CDR3 is TGTGCCAGCAGTTACTCGACTAGACCCAGTGAGCAGTTCTTC. The V gene is TRBV6-5, the J gene TRBJ2-1, with TRBD2 as a possible D gene (6 bases). The ends were cut back, 0 bases at V and 9 bases at J, with 12 bases in the middle. This CDR3 region has 14 residues. CDR1 is MNHEY and CDR2 is SVGAGI in the germline V gene.

CDR3 residues: CAWSVGEAEAFF. For the CDR3, the DNA is TGTGCCTGGAGTGTGGGCGAAGCTGAAGCTTTCTTT. The chain recombines TRBV30 with TRBJ1-1; D unclear. Per germline, CDR1 GTSNPN and CDR2 SVGIG (reference sequence). The CDR3 runs to 12 residues. Trimming stripped 0 bases from V and 6 bases from J, with 8 bases between.

The DNA for the CDR3 is TGTGCCAGCTCGGACACACTCGACTACGAGCAGTACTTC. Amino acids: CASSDTLDYEQYF. This sequence joins TRBV5-4 and TRBJ2-7; D might be TRBD1 (5 bases). This CDR3 is built from 13 residues. Trimming left V 7 bases short and J 3 bases short, with 14 bases between. The germline gives CDR1 SGHNT, CDR2 YYREEE (reference sequence).

Details on this clone: The sample has other DNA sequences that encode this CDR3 too. The rearrangement links TRBV19 to TRBJ2-2; D gene uncertain. This CDR3 is 12 amino acids long. CDR1 is LNHDA, CDR2 SQIVND, per germline (reference sequence). V gave up 5 bases and J gave up 2 bases, with 3 bases separating them. The CDR3 here is CASSVNTGELFF. Written as DNA, the CDR3 is TGTGCCAGTAGTGTTAACACCGGGGAGCTGTTTTTT.

The V call is TRBV19, the J call TRBJ2-7, with 9 positions matching TRBD2. After removal of 3 bases from V and 0 bases from J, the junction contained 3 bases not matched to a gene. The CDR3 consists of 15 residues. Looked up from germline, CDR1 is LNHDA and CDR2 is SQIVND (reference sequence). The CDR3 loop is CASSILAGTSYEQYF. CDR3 sequence (DNA): TGTGCCAGTAGTATCCTAGCGGGGACCTCCTACGAGCAGTACTTC.

V and J are TRBV7-3 and TRBJ2-5, with TRBD1 identical over 8 bases. The CDR3 totals 15 residues. V lost 5 bases and J lost 1; bases outside the gene matches: 6. Per germline, CDR1 SGHTA and CDR2 FQGTGA. CDR3 DNA: TGTGCCAGCAGCCCGACAGGGGCCGCCCAAGAGACCCAGTACTTC. Protein: CASSPTGAAQETQYF.

The chain recombines TRBV12-5 with TRBJ1-1; weak D call: TRBD1 (5 bases). CDR1 and CDR2 from the germline V gene are LGHNT and FRNRAP. This CDR3 contains 14 residues. Trimming removed 3 bases at V and 7 bases at J, with 15 bases between. Here the CDR3 DNA reads TGTGCTAGTGGTTTAGCCGGGGCCAAATATGAAGCTTTCTTT. Translation gives CASGLAGAKYEAFF.

This clone has just a few counts. The same CDR3 also results from other DNA sequences found in this sample. The rearrangement uses TRBV7-9 and TRBJ1-2, with D perhaps matching TRBD1 (5 bases). V lost 1 base, J lost 5 bases, and 8 bases lay in between. There are 13 residues in the CDR3. The germline V gene has CDR1 SEHNR and CDR2 FQNEAQ (reference sequence). CDR3 residues: CASSLGGAYGYTF. In nucleotides, the CDR3 is TGTGCCAGCAGCTTAGGAGGGGCGTATGGCTACACCTTC.

Details on this clone: The sample contains more than one DNA sequence encoding this CDR3. This chain connects TRBV4-2 to TRBJ2-5, with a possible D match to TRBD1 (5 bases). The V gene's germline CDR1 is LGHNA and CDR2 YNFKEQ. The CDR3 contains 13 residues. Deletions cut 0 bases from V and 3 bases from J, with 5 bases between. The CDR3 spells CASSQDREETQYF. CDR3 in DNA: TGTGCCAGCAGCCAAGACAGGGAAGAGACCCAGTACTTC.

The chain recombines TRBV10-2 with TRBJ2-7, with unresolved D. Germline V gene sequence: CDR1 WSHSY, CDR2 SAAADI. This CDR3 has 12 amino acids. V lost 8 bases and J 0 bases, leaving 8 bases between the germline ends. The CDR3 loop reads CASSYNSYEQYF. CDR3 DNA: TGCGCCAGCTCATATAACTCCTACGAGCAGTACTTC.

This chain joins TRBV6-1 and TRBJ2-7; possible D gene TRBD1, 5 bases. Germline CDR1 is MNHNS and CDR2 is SASEGT. Trimming shortened V by 6 bases and J by 3 bases, and 12 bases separated the two germline ends. This CDR3 contains 13 residues. CDR3 bases: TGTGCCAGCAGGGCGACAGCAAACTACGAGCAGTACTTC. Its protein is CASRATANYEQYF.

V gene TRBV28 combines with J gene TRBJ1-2, with D possibly matching TRBD1 (5 bases). This CDR3 comprises 12 residues. Germline assignment: CDR1 MDHEN and CDR2 SYDVKM. The V and J ends lost 7 bases and 6 bases respectively, with 12 bases between them. In nucleotides, the CDR3 is TGTGCCAGCATGGATCAGGGAAATGGCTACACCTTC. Its protein is CASMDQGNGYTF.

The chain couples TRBV6-1 to TRBJ1-5; D unresolved. There are 15 residues in the CDR3. V was shortened by 1 base and J by 2 bases, with 9 bases between the two germline ends. Germline CDR1 reads MNHNS; CDR2 reads SASEGT. The CDR3 spells CASSEDWVGNQPQHF. The CDR3 DNA reads as TGTGCCAGCAGTGAAGACTGGGTTGGCAATCAGCCCCAGCATTTT.

This clone was recorded once. This chain joins TRBV7-8 and TRBJ2-1, with 9 bases lining up with TRBD1. Germline trimming cut 6 bases from V and 7 bases from J; bases unmatched to any gene: 10. Germline V gene sequence: CDR1 SGHVS, CDR2 FQNEAQ. The CDR3 is 15 residues long. The CDR3 protein is CASRAPGQGSNEQFF. Here the CDR3 DNA reads TGTGCCAGCAGAGCGCCGGGACAGGGATCAAATGAGCAGTTCTTC.

This clone appeared a single time. Other DNA sequences in the sample encode the same CDR3. The chain has TRBV30 and TRBJ1-1, with a possible D match to TRBD1 (6 bases). Per germline, CDR1 GTSNPN and CDR2 SVGIG (reference sequence). This CDR3 has 14 amino acids. V lost 3 bases and J 0 bases, leaving 11 bases between the germline ends. CDR3 in DNA: TGTGCCTGGAGCCCGACAGGACTGAACACTGAAGCTTTCTTT. This gives the protein CAWSPTGLNTEAFF.

The J gene is TRBJ2-7, the V gene TRBV11-3; 10 nucleotides match TRBD1. Germline V gene lookup returns CDR1 SGHNT and CDR2 YENEEA. This CDR3 region has 15 residues. V gave up 5 bases and J gave up 4 bases; unmatched junction bases: 8. The CDR3 DNA reads as TGTGCCAGCAGCAAGGGACAGGGGATTTCTTACGAGCAGTACTTC. Translation: CASSKGQGISYEQYF.

A single count supports this clone. The chain recombines TRBV5-1 with TRBJ1-1; D is uncertain. Germline CDR1 and CDR2: SGHRS and YFSETQ. The CDR3 loop spans 13 amino acids. The V gene lost 3 bases and the J gene lost 6 bases, with 12 bases spanning the gap. CDR3 bases: TGCGCCAGCAGCTGGAACCCGGGTGCTGAAGCTTTCTTT. Translated: CASSWNPGAEAFF.

This chain links TRBV7-6 with TRBJ2-2; D is possibly TRBD2 (5 bases). V shed 7 bases and J shed 2 bases, with 8 bases lying between them. Germline values: CDR1 SGHVS, CDR2 FNYEAQ. The CDR3 is 13 residues long. CDR3 bases: TGTGCCAGCAAGGAGGCTAACACCGGGGAGCTGTTTTTT. This gives the protein CASKEANTGELFF.

V gene TRBV18 combines with J gene TRBJ2-1, with no clear D. Germline V lookup: CDR1 KGHSH, CDR2 LQKENI. The V end was cut by 5 bases, the J end by 4 bases, with 12 bases between. CDR3 length: 14 amino acids. DNA of the CDR3: TGTGCCAGCTCAAGTACAACAGATTACAATGAGCAGTTCTTC. Its protein product is CASSSTTDYNEQFF.

V gene TRBV14 combines with J gene TRBJ1-3; no clear D. The V gene lost 0 bases and the J gene lost 0 bases, with 6 bases spanning the gap. The CDR3 consists of 15 residues. Germline-derived CDR1 and CDR2 are SGHDN and FVKESK. Written as DNA, the CDR3 is TGTGCCAGCAGCCAAGATCCTACCTCTGGAAACACCATATATTTT. Translating it yields CASSQDPTSGNTIYF.

This chain links TRBV27 with TRBJ2-2, with D unclear. V lost 2 bases to trimming and J lost 0 bases, with 10 bases between them. In germline, CDR1 is MNHEY, CDR2 SMNVEV (reference sequence). This CDR3 comprises 16 residues. The CDR3 here is CASSLGPLTNTGELFF. The CDR3 DNA sequence: TGTGCCAGCAGTTTAGGCCCGCTCACGAACACCGGGGAGCTGTTTTTT.

The genes are TRBV7-9 and TRBJ2-3; 8 positions agree with TRBD1. The V segment lost 8 bases and the J segment 3 bases; nucleotides outside the gene matches: 10. The CDR3 loop spans 15 amino acids. Germline CDR1 reads SEHNR; CDR2 reads FQNEAQ (reference sequence). This CDR3 reads CASGRLDRVTDTQYF. For the CDR3, the DNA is TGTGCCAGCGGACGCCTGGACAGGGTTACAGATACGCAGTATTTT.

Remarks on this clone: A far more abundant clone sits one base away, making this likely a read error. V usage is TRBV7-6 and J usage is TRBJ2-7, with a weak D call TRBD2 (6 bases). This CDR3 contains 12 residues. V lost 5 bases, J lost 5 bases, and 10 bases lay in between. Per germline, CDR1 SGHVS and CDR2 FNYEAQ. The CDR3 nucleotides read TGTGCCAGCAGCCCCCGGGAGAACGAGCAGTACTTC. Amino acid sequence: CASSPRENEQYF.

The chain uses TRBV13 and TRBJ2-2, with D possibly called TRBD1 or TRBD2 (6 bases each). The ends were cut back, 5 bases at V and 3 bases at J, with 19 bases in the middle. The CDR3 runs to 17 residues. Germline V gene lookup returns CDR1 PRHDT and CDR2 FYEKMQ (reference sequence). CDR3 residues: CASSPGASGSDTGELFF. Here the CDR3 DNA reads TGTGCCAGCAGCCCGGGGGCGAGCGGGTCGGACACCGGGGAGCTGTTTTTT.

Of note for this clone: The same CDR3 is also encoded by other DNA sequences in this sample. The chain combines TRBV2 with TRBJ2-7, with 11 bases that match TRBD1. Germline CDR1 reads SNHLY; CDR2 reads FYNNEI. The V gene end was trimmed by 6 bases and the J gene end by 6 bases; junction bases not matched to a gene: 4. The CDR3 extends over 13 amino acids. The CDR3 coding sequence is TGTGCCAGCAGAGGACAGGGGGCGGGCGAGCAGTACTTC. It translates to CASRGQGAGEQYF. Full variable domain (remainder filled in from reference TRBV2 and TRBJ2-7): EPEVTQTPSHQVTQMGQEVILRCVPISNHLYFYWYRQILGQKVEFLVSFYNNEISEKSEIFDDQFSVERPDGSNFTLKIRSTKLEDSAMYFCASRGQGAGEQYFGPGTRLTVT.